A selection of T cell receptor beta chains follows, all from one sample in a study of shared clonotypes between healthy human individuals. TCRdb's copy holds only in-frame clones and misses some; the assay was immunoSEQ multiplex PCR. The sample contains millions of clones, 95% of which appear only once. The sequenced sample consisted of naive CD4+ T cells sorted from blood. Receptor source: a man aged 18 to 30 in good health. Each CDR3 is given with its conserved first and last residue. A D gene is named only where the DNA matches it firmly. Clone size is not always given. Where it is, it says once, few, many or a class for expanded clones.

size: NA
D: NA
length: 11
J: TRBJ2-3
V: TRBV6-5
DNA: TGTGCCAGCAGCACCCCCCATACGCAGTATTTT
CDR3: CASSTPHTQYF

size: NA
D: NA
length: 14
J: TRBJ1-1
V: TRBV2
DNA: TGTGCCAGCAGTGAGGAGGGCCAGGGCACTGAAGCTTTCTTT
CDR3: CASSEEGQGTEAFF

size: NA
D: NA
length: 14
J: TRBJ2-7
V: TRBV7-8
DNA: TGTGCCAGCAGCTTAGAAGCTCCTTCCTTAGAGCAGTCCTTC
CDR3: CASSLEAPSLEQSF

size: NA
D: TRBD1
length: 14
J: TRBJ2-5
V: TRBV6-5
DNA: TGTGCCAGCAGCCGACAGGGCCCGATAGAGACCCAGTACTTC
CDR3: CASSRQGPIETQYF

size: NA
D: NA
length: 13
J: TRBJ2-3
V: TRBV4-1
DNA: TGCGCCAGCAGCCAAAGTACCCTCGCTACGCAGTATTTT
CDR3: CASSQSTLATQYF

size: once
D: NA
length: 11
J: TRBJ1-2
V: TRBV6-1
DNA: TGTGCCAGCACCGATAGCCAGGGCTACACCTTC
CDR3: CASTDSQGYTF

size: NA
D: TRBD1
length: 13
J: TRBJ1-2
V: TRBV29-1
DNA: TGCAGCGCCCCTAGTCCGGGACAGGGGGCCTACACCTTC
CDR3: CSAPSPGQGAYTF

size: NA
D: NA
length: 15
J: TRBJ1-1
V: TRBV5-4
DNA: TGTGCCAGCAGCTTGGAGGTCGGTTTGAACACTGAAGCTTTCTTT
CDR3: CASSLEVGLNTEAFF

size: NA
D: NA
length: 11
J: TRBJ2-7
V: TRBV7-9
DNA: TGTGCCAGCAGCTTAGCATGGGAGCAGTACTTC
CDR3: CASSLAWEQYF

size: NA
D: NA
length: 15
J: TRBJ2-2
V: TRBV14
DNA: TGTGCCAGCAGCCCGCTTGGCAGGGCGGAAGGGGAGCTGTTTTTT
CDR3: CASSPLGRAEGELFF

size: NA
D: NA
length: 15
J: TRBJ2-1
V: TRBV6-5
DNA: TGTGCCAGCAGTTACGGCCTGAGCTCCTACAATGAGCAGTTCTTC
CDR3: CASSYGLSSYNEQFF

size: NA
D: NA
length: 15
J: TRBJ2-3
V: TRBV19
DNA: TGTGCCAGTAGTGCACCTGGAGCGGCCACAGATACGCAGTATTTT
CDR3: CASSAPGAATDTQYF

size: NA
D: TRBD1
length: 15
J: TRBJ2-7
V: TRBV25-1
DNA: TGTGCCAGCAGCGCCCCGGACAGGGGGTCCTACGAGCAGTACTTC
CDR3: CASSAPDRGSYEQYF

size: NA
D: NA
length: 11
J: TRBJ1-1
V: TRBV29-1
DNA: TGCAGCGTTGATGGGGGCACTGAAGCTTTCTTT
CDR3: CSVDGGTEAFF

size: once
D: NA
length: 13
J: TRBJ2-7
V: TRBV11-2
DNA: TGTGCCAGCAGCTCGTACTACTCCTACGAGCAGTACTTC
CDR3: CASSSYYSYEQYF

size: NA
D: TRBD1
length: 14
J: TRBJ2-5
V: TRBV29-1
DNA: TGCAGCGTGGTGGGGGACAGGGGGCGAGAGACCCAGTACTTC
CDR3: CSVVGDRGRETQYF

size: few
D: TRBD1
length: 14
J: TRBJ1-6
V: TRBV19
DNA: TGTGCCAGTAGTTTAACCAGGGGGGAGTCACCCCTCCACTTT
CDR3: CASSLTRGESPLHF

size: NA
D: NA
length: 14
J: TRBJ2-7
V: TRBV5-4
DNA: TGTGCCAGCAGCTTACTCACCACCCCTTTTGAGCAGTACTTC
CDR3: CASSLLTTPFEQYF

size: NA
D: NA
length: 16
J: TRBJ2-7
V: TRBV28
DNA: TGTGCCAGCAGGCCGGGCCTACACGAGGCCAAATACGAGCAGTACTTC
CDR3: CASRPGLHEAKYEQYF

size: NA
D: TRBD1
length: 15
J: TRBJ2-3
V: TRBV6-5
DNA: TGTGCCAGCAGTAAAGGACAGGGGGCGGGAGATACGCAGTATTTT
CDR3: CASSKGQGAGDTQYF

size: NA
D: TRBD1
length: 13
J: TRBJ1-2
V: TRBV6-6
DNA: TGTGCCAGCAGACAGGGGGAAAGCTATGGCTACACCTTC
CDR3: CASRQGESYGYTF

size: NA
D: TRBD2
length: 16
J: TRBJ2-7
V: TRBV7-2
DNA: TGTGCCAGCAGCTTAGGGGCGGAGCGGGAGATGTACGAGCAGTACTTC
CDR3: CASSLGAEREMYEQYF

size: NA
D: NA
length: 14
J: TRBJ1-2
V: TRBV10-3
DNA: TGTGCCATCAGTGAGTCGATATGGGGGAATGGCTACACCTTC
CDR3: CAISESIWGNGYTF

size: NA
D: TRBD1
length: 14
J: TRBJ2-1
V: TRBV9
DNA: TGTGCCAGCAGCTCCCGGACAGGGCTCGGTGAGCAGTTCTTC
CDR3: CASSSRTGLGEQFF

size: NA
D: NA
length: 15
J: TRBJ2-7
V: TRBV11-2
DNA: TGTGCCAGCAGCCCTTCCGGAGCAGGGTCTTACGAGCAGTACTTC
CDR3: CASSPSGAGSYEQYF

size: NA
D: TRBD2
length: 16
J: TRBJ2-5
V: TRBV30
DNA: TGTGCCTGGAGGCCTAGACTAGCGGGGGGCCAAGAGACCCAGTACTTC
CDR3: CAWRPRLAGGQETQYF

size: once
D: TRBD1
length: 16
J: TRBJ2-1
V: TRBV9
DNA: TGTGCCAGCAGCGTTCTCGGACAGGCCTCCTACAATGAGCAGTTCTTC
CDR3: CASSVLGQASYNEQFF

size: once
D: NA
length: 12
J: TRBJ1-2
V: TRBV15
DNA: TGTGCCACCAGTAGGGCTAACTATGGCTACACCTTC
CDR3: CATSRANYGYTF

size: NA
D: NA
length: 13
J: TRBJ1-2
V: TRBV28
DNA: TGTGCCAGCAGTTTAGAGGGGGTTCGTGGCTACACCTTC
CDR3: CASSLEGVRGYTF

size: few
D: TRBD1
length: 14
J: TRBJ2-3
V: TRBV6-4
DNA: TGTGCCAGCAGAGGACAGGGGGCCGAAGATACGCAGTATTTT
CDR3: CASRGQGAEDTQYF

size: NA
D: NA
length: 12
J: TRBJ1-2
V: TRBV6-5
DNA: TGTGCCAGCAGGAGGGGAGGGTATGGCTACACCTTC
CDR3: CASRRGGYGYTF

size: NA
D: NA
length: 14
J: TRBJ2-7
V: TRBV5-1
DNA: TGCGCCAGCAGCTTGGCAGGGTACGACTACGAGCAGTACTTC
CDR3: CASSLAGYDYEQYF

size: NA
D: TRBD2
length: 19
J: TRBJ2-3
V: TRBV4-3
DNA: TGCGCCAGCAGCCAAGATGGCCTAGCGGGAGGCCCACGCACAGATACGCAGTATTTT
CDR3: CASSQDGLAGGPRTDTQYF

size: NA
D: NA
length: 13
J: TRBJ2-5
V: TRBV29-1
DNA: TGCAGCGCTCTACCGGCGGGCCAAGAGACCCAGTACTTC
CDR3: CSALPAGQETQYF

size: NA
D: NA
length: 14
J: TRBJ2-7
V: TRBV5-1
DNA: TGCGCCAGCAGCTTGGGTAGTAGCGGCTACGAGCAGTACTTC
CDR3: CASSLGSSGYEQYF

size: NA
D: TRBD1
length: 15
J: TRBJ2-3
V: TRBV10-3
DNA: TGTGCCATCACGCCCGGACAGGGTGGAGTAGATACGCAGTATTTT
CDR3: CAITPGQGGVDTQYF

size: once
D: TRBD2
length: 14
J: TRBJ2-5
V: TRBV7-9
DNA: TGTGCCAGCAGCTACGCGGGAGTCCAAGAGACCCAGTACTTC
CDR3: CASSYAGVQETQYF

size: NA
D: NA
length: 12
J: TRBJ2-3
V: TRBV2
DNA: TGTGCCAGCAGTGAGGGGCCGGGAACGCAGTATTTT
CDR3: CASSEGPGTQYF

size: NA
D: TRBD1
length: 13
J: TRBJ2-1
V: TRBV7-8
DNA: TGTGCCAGCAGCCAAGACAGGGGCAATGAGCAGTTCTTC
CDR3: CASSQDRGNEQFF

size: NA
D: NA
length: 13
J: TRBJ2-7
V: TRBV4-1
DNA: TGCGCCAGCAGCCAAGAAGTGACGTACGAGCAGTACTTC
CDR3: CASSQEVTYEQYF

size: NA
D: NA
length: 13
J: TRBJ1-2
V: TRBV9
DNA: TGTGCCAGCAGCACCTTGGTTAACTATGGCTACACCTTC
CDR3: CASSTLVNYGYTF

size: NA
D: TRBD2
length: 12
J: TRBJ2-1
V: TRBV30
DNA: TGTGCCTGGGGACTAGCTGACAATGAGCAGTTCTTC
CDR3: CAWGLADNEQFF

size: NA
D: NA
length: 17
J: TRBJ2-2
V: TRBV5-4
DNA: TGTGCCAGCAGCCCGGGTACAGCGCTAACAAGGGCCGGGGAGCTGTTTTTT
CDR3: CASSPGTALTRAGELFF